One and the same sample provided the 26 T cell receptor beta chains below, sequenced in a study of blood T cell repertoires in COVID-19. Libraries were prepared by immunoSEQ multiplex PCR; TCRdb keeps only in-frame clonotypes and omits some of them. The sample consists of about 110,000 clones, approximately 83% of them appearing once. Sequenced input: peripheral blood. These receptors were taken from a woman in her 70s with acute or convalescent COVID-19.

This chain's CDR3 is CATSSPEGAGEKLFF. CDR3 bases: TGTGCCACCAGCAGTCCAGAGGGGGCTGGTGAAAAACTGTTTTTT. The chain uses TRBV15 and TRBJ1-4; 7 bases are shared with TRBD1. Germline CDR1 and CDR2: LNHNV and YYDKDF (reference sequence). The CDR3 totals 15 residues. With V trimmed by 3 bases and J by 7 bases, 8 bases remained unmatched.

This chain joins TRBV4-3 and TRBJ2-2, with 8 bases lining up with TRBD1. CDR3 length equals 19 residues. The trim removed 0 bases at V and 2 bases at J, leaving 11 bases unmatched. Germline CDR1 LGHNA, CDR2 YSLEER. CDR3 DNA sequence: TGCGCCAGCAGCCAAGATCCCACCGCAGGGGGCTTAAACACCGGGGAGCTGTTTTTT. Residues: CASSQDPTAGGLNTGELFF.

The chain recombines TRBV6-5 with TRBJ1-4; weak D call: TRBD1 (5 bases). With 0 bases removed from V and 6 bases from J, the gap between germline ends came to 8 bases. CDR1 and CDR2 from the germline V gene are MNHEY and SVGAGI. The CDR3 is 14 residues long. The DNA of the CDR3 is TGTGCCAGCAGTTACTCGGGGGGAGATGAAAAACTGTTTTTT. Translated, it gives CASSYSGGDEKLFF.

The chain has TRBV7-9 and TRBJ1-1, with D tentatively TRBD1 (6 bases). This CDR3 is 15 amino acids long. Germline V lookup: CDR1 SEHNR, CDR2 FQNEAQ (reference sequence). The V end was cut by 4 bases, the J end by 6 bases, with 18 bases between. The CDR3 DNA reads as TGTGCCAGCAGCTCCTATGGGCGGGGGGCAGCTGAAGCTTTCTTT. Translated, it gives CASSSYGRGAAEAFF.

This sequence joins TRBV18 and TRBJ2-7; 9 nucleotides agree with TRBD1. The CDR3 runs 14 residues. The germline V gene encodes CDR1 KGHSH and CDR2 LQKENI. V shed 3 bases and J 2 bases; nucleotides not matched to a gene: 2. This CDR3 is CASSPGTGPYEQYF. CDR3 coding DNA: TGTGCCAGCTCACCCGGGACAGGGCCCTACGAGCAGTACTTC.

The chain has TRBV24-1 and TRBJ2-3; TRBD2 agrees at 7 bases. Germline trimming cut 5 bases from V and 4 bases from J; bases unmatched to any gene: 5. The germline V gene encodes CDR1 KGHDR and CDR2 SFDVKD. The CDR3 runs to 14 residues. The CDR3: CATSARTSADTQYF. The CDR3 nucleotides are TGTGCCACCAGTGCCCGGACTAGTGCAGATACGCAGTATTTT.

V and J are TRBV5-6 and TRBJ1-2, with D unclear. The germline V gene encodes CDR1 SGHDT and CDR2 YYEEEE. This CDR3 has 13 residues. V lost 4 bases and J lost 7, with 14 bases in between. The CDR3 DNA is TGTGCCAGCAGCCCGTCCTACAGCTCTGGCTACACCTTC. It translates to CASSPSYSSGYTF.

This clone was picked up one time. V gene TRBV24-1 combines with J gene TRBJ2-7; 8 bases line up with TRBD1. V dropped 3 bases and J dropped 0; count of bases not matched to a gene: 3. The germline V gene has CDR1 KGHDR and CDR2 SFDVKD. This CDR3 spans 15 amino acids. The DNA for the CDR3 is TGTGCCACCAGTGATCCCGGGACAGGCTCCTACGAGCAGTACTTC. Residues: CATSDPGTGSYEQYF.

This chain joins TRBV5-5 and TRBJ2-2; TRBD2 aligns across 7 bases. CDR1 SGHKS and CDR2 YYEKEE come from the germline V gene (reference sequence). The CDR3 has 15 amino acids. V lost 0 bases to trimming and J lost 5 bases; unmatched junction nucleotides: 4. In DNA, the CDR3 is TGTGCCAGCAGCTTGGCGGGGGGTGGAACCGGGGAGCTGTTTTTT. Amino acids: CASSLAGGGTGELFF.

The chain carries TRBV28 and TRBJ1-4; the D is unclear. CDR1 and CDR2 (germline): MDHEN, SYDVKM. With 5 bases removed from V and 10 bases from J, the gap between germline ends came to 23 bases. The CDR3 has 16 amino acids. CDR3 nucleotide sequence: TGTGCCAGCAGTCCGTATGGACGGTCAATCGGGGTAAAACTGTTTTTT. Protein product: CASSPYGRSIGVKLFF.

This clone was picked up a small number of times. The chain recombines TRBV7-9 with TRBJ2-7; D is undetermined. Trimming removed 7 bases at V and 1 base at J, with 14 bases between. Germline CDR1 SEHNR, CDR2 FQNEAQ (reference sequence). CDR3 length: 14 amino acids. This CDR3 is CASTPRQVSYEQYV. The CDR3 DNA is TGTGCCAGCACCCCACGCCAGGTTTCCTACGAGCAGTACGTC.

The chain couples TRBV14 to TRBJ2-1; 10 nucleotides line up with TRBD2. Unmatched junction bases numbered 10, after V lost 10 bases and J lost 1 base. The CDR3 has 16 residues. CDR1 SGHDN and CDR2 FVKESK come from the germline V gene. The CDR3 spells CATDRLAGGSYNEQFF. The CDR3 DNA follows: TGTGCCACCGATCGCTTAGCGGGAGGTTCCTACAATGAGCAGTTCTTC.

This rearrangement joins TRBV19 to TRBJ1-2; D unresolved. The CDR3 is 14 amino acids. In germline, CDR1 is LNHDA, CDR2 SQIVND (reference sequence). V lost 3 bases, J lost 0 bases, and 8 bases lay in between. In DNA form, the CDR3 reads TGTGCCAGTAGTATCCAGATTACTAACTATGGCTACACCTTC. Translated, it gives CASSIQITNYGYTF. Combining the CDR3 with reference TRBV19 and TRBJ1-2 gives the whole variable domain DGGITQSPKYLFRKEGQNVTLSCEQNLNHDAMYWYRQDPGQGLRLIYYSQIVNDFQKGDIAEGYSVSREKKESFPLTVTSAQKNPTAFYLCASSIQITNYGYTFGSGTRLTVV.

CDR3 sequence: CASRTGTVSYEQYF. CDR3 nucleotides: TGTGCCAGCAGAACCGGGACAGTCTCCTACGAGCAGTACTTC. This chain links TRBV27 with TRBJ2-7, with 7 bases matching TRBD1. In germline, CDR1 is MNHEY, CDR2 SMNVEV (reference sequence). The CDR3 contains 14 residues. The J segment lost 0 bases and the V segment lost 6 bases, leaving 5 bases of the junction unmatched.

The rearrangement joins TRBV7-9 to TRBJ1-3; 7 bases fit TRBD1. V lost 7 bases to trimming and J lost 0 bases; unmatched junction nucleotides: 9. CDR3 size: 16 residues. Germline values: CDR1 SEHNR, CDR2 FQNEAQ (reference sequence). The DNA for the CDR3 is TGTGCCAGCAACGAGGGACAGTTAGACTCTGGAAACACCATATATTTT. This translates into CASNEGQLDSGNTIYF.

CDR3 amino acids: CASSDTQKLFETQYF. CDR3 sequence (DNA): TGTGCCAGCAGTGACACACAGAAGTTATTTGAGACCCAGTACTTC. V usage is TRBV6-2 or TRBV6-3 and J usage is TRBJ2-5; D not certain. Per germline, CDR1 MNHEY and CDR2 SVGEGT. Trimming stripped 5 bases from V and 5 bases from J, with 18 bases between. The CDR3 has 15 residues.

The chain recombines TRBV7-2 with TRBJ1-3; tentative D call: TRBD1 (6 bases). The CDR3 is made up of 13 amino acids. Trimming removed 5 bases at V and 10 bases at J, with 15 bases between. Germline CDR1 and CDR2: SGHTA and FQGNSA. The CDR3 spells CASSPYAQGTIYF. The CDR3 bases are TGTGCCAGCAGCCCTTACGCCCAGGGGACCATATATTTT.

This chain connects TRBV28 to TRBJ1-1; 7 nucleotides agree with TRBD1. The trim removed 3 bases at V and 2 bases at J, leaving 6 bases unmatched. The CDR3 covers 15 residues. CDR1 and CDR2 from the germline V gene are MDHEN and SYDVKM. The CDR3 region has the DNA TGTGCCAGCAGTTTTATCGGGACAGACAACACTGAAGCTTTCTTT. Encoded protein: CASSFIGTDNTEAFF.

V gene TRBV28 combines with J gene TRBJ1-5, with 10 bases fitting TRBD1. Germline V gives CDR1 MDHEN, CDR2 SYDVKM. V shed 6 bases, J shed 2 bases, and the junction held 4 bases outside the gene matches. This CDR3 contains 15 residues. The CDR3 is CASRGQGSGNQPQHF. CDR3 coding DNA: TGTGCCAGCAGGGGACAGGGGTCGGGCAATCAGCCCCAGCATTTT.

This clone was seen more than once but under ten times. The chain recombines TRBV3-1 (or the pseudogene TRBV3-2) with TRBJ2-2; 12 nucleotides agree with TRBD2. Germline CDR1 and CDR2: LGHDT and YNNKEL (reference sequence). Losses at the gene ends were 4 bases for V and 9 bases for J; bases not matched to a gene: 6. This CDR3 comprises 15 residues. The CDR3 reads CASSRTSGEGRELFF. CDR3 coding DNA: TGTGCCAGCAGCCGGACTAGCGGGGAGGGCCGGGAGCTGTTTTTT.

This clone was detected only a few times. The rearrangement uses TRBV3-1 (or the pseudogene TRBV3-2) and TRBJ2-2; 9 bases map to TRBD2. The CDR3 is 14 residues long. The V gene's germline CDR1 is LGHDT and CDR2 YNNKEL (reference sequence). V shed 4 bases, J shed 7 bases, and the junction held 4 bases outside the gene matches. The CDR3 region is CASSRSGSGGELFF. As DNA, the CDR3 is TGTGCCAGCAGCCGTAGCGGGAGCGGCGGGGAGCTGTTTTTT.

The chain has TRBV28 and TRBJ2-2; TRBD1 might be the D (7 bases). V lost 6 bases and J lost 6, with 14 bases in between. CDR3 length equals 14 residues. Germline CDR1 is MDHEN and CDR2 is SYDVKM. This CDR3 is CASRIRGDAGELFF. The CDR3 DNA reads TGTGCCAGCAGGATCAGGGGGGACGCCGGGGAGCTGTTTTTT.

This chain uses TRBV6-5 with TRBJ1-1, with 7 positions matching TRBD1. Germline-derived CDR1 and CDR2 are MNHEY and SVGAGI. V dropped 7 bases and J dropped 5; count of bases not matched to a gene: 10. The CDR3 loop spans 14 amino acids. The CDR3 here is CASTQPGQRTEAFF. CDR3 sequence (DNA): TGTGCCAGCACCCAACCGGGACAGCGGACTGAAGCTTTCTTT.

This clone appeared a single time. The chain carries TRBV7-2 and TRBJ1-5; 7 bases match TRBD1. V shed 4 bases and J 6 bases; nucleotides not matched to a gene: 6. The germline V gene has CDR1 SGHTA and CDR2 FQGNSA. The CDR3 contains 14 residues. The CDR3 region is CASSSDRVSQPQHF. In nucleotides, the CDR3 is TGTGCCAGCAGCTCCGACAGGGTTAGTCAGCCCCAGCATTTT.

V and J are TRBV10-2 and TRBJ1-5, with D perhaps matching TRBD1 (6 bases). V lost 3 bases and J 5 bases, leaving 29 bases between the germline ends. Germline values: CDR1 WSHSY, CDR2 SAAADI. The CDR3 has 20 residues. The CDR3 here is CASSDTGGGAHRLGDQPQHF. For the CDR3, the DNA is TGCGCCAGCAGTGACACGGGCGGGGGGGCCCACCGACTAGGAGATCAGCCCCAGCATTTT.

The chain links TRBV5-1 to TRBJ2-2, with 10 nucleotides matching TRBD1. V gave up 3 bases and J gave up 2 bases; unmatched junction bases: 4. CDR1 SGHRS and CDR2 YFSETQ come from the germline V gene. The CDR3 consists of 16 residues. CDR3 in amino acids: CASSSGQGVNTGELFF. The CDR3 nucleotides read TGCGCCAGCAGCTCTGGACAGGGGGTTAACACCGGGGAGCTGTTTTTT.